The 11 T cell receptor beta chains listed next were all sequenced from one sample in a study of blood T cell repertoires in COVID-19. Assay used: immunoSEQ multiplex PCR; TCRdb lists only in-frame clones, some missing. This table holds approximately 190,000 clones, more than 75% found once. Sequencing input: peripheral blood. All receptors derive from a man in his forties with active or convalescent COVID-19.

Remarks on this clone: In the same sample, other DNA sequences code for this CDR3. V and J are TRBV19 and TRBJ2-3; D unresolved. This CDR3 spans 14 amino acids. V lost 1 base and J lost 1, with 6 bases in between. Germline V CDR1 and CDR2: LNHDA, SQIVND (reference sequence). The CDR3 DNA sequence: TGTGCCAGTAGTATAGGCCAGGGCACAGATACGCAGTATTTT. Residues: CASSIGQGTDTQYF.

The CDR3 spells CATSDPGGAGIGELFF. In DNA form, the CDR3 reads TGTGCCACCAGTGACCCCGGGGGAGCGGGAATAGGGGAGCTGTTTTTT. The gene calls are TRBV24-1 and TRBJ2-2; 7 bases map to TRBD2. With V trimmed by 4 bases and J by 8 bases, 12 bases remained unmatched. Germline V gene data show CDR1 as KGHDR and CDR2 as SFDVKD. The CDR3 totals 16 residues.

The CDR3 protein is CAISDPTSGAYEQYF. CDR3 coding DNA: TGTGCCATCAGTGACCCGACTAGCGGAGCCTACGAGCAGTACTTC. The chain combines TRBV10-3 with TRBJ2-7, with 9 bases that match TRBD2. The germline V gene has CDR1 ENHRY and CDR2 SYGVKD. Unmatched junction bases numbered 5, after V lost 3 bases and J lost 2 bases. The CDR3 is 15 amino acids.

The rearrangement links TRBV7-9 to TRBJ2-7; possible D gene TRBD1, 5 bases. Trimming removed 8 bases from V and 6 bases from J, with 14 bases in between. CDR1 and CDR2 from the germline V gene are SEHNR and FQNEAQ (reference sequence). The CDR3 has 12 amino acids. In nucleotides, the CDR3 is TGTGCCAGCTGTGTCCAGGGTGGCGAGCAGTACTTC. Translated, it gives CASCVQGGEQYF.

In its sample, this clone was seen once. The chain has TRBV18 and TRBJ2-3, with D perhaps TRBD2 (6 bases). This CDR3 spans 16 amino acids. Germline V gene sequence: CDR1 KGHSH, CDR2 LQKENI. V lost 3 bases, J lost 2 bases, and 15 bases lay in between. The chain's CDR3 is CASSPPGGGATDTQYF. The CDR3 DNA reads as TGTGCCAGCTCACCTCCCGGCGGCGGGGCCACAGATACGCAGTATTTT.

The rearrangement uses TRBV7-8 and TRBJ1-5; D may be TRBD1 (6 bases). Germline lookup yields CDR1 SGHVS and CDR2 FQNEAQ. The CDR3 has 17 amino acids. The V gene lost 3 bases and the J gene lost 0 bases, with 15 bases spanning the gap. The CDR3 loop reads CASSLINRDNSNQPQHF. CDR3 nucleotides: TGTGCCAGCAGCTTGATAAACAGGGACAATAGCAATCAGCCCCAGCATTTT.

V usage is TRBV19 and J usage is TRBJ1-1; TRBD1 is a possible D gene (5 bases). Trimming cost V 8 bases and J 10 bases, with 17 bases left between them. The CDR3 is 12 residues long. CDR1 and CDR2 from the germline V gene are LNHDA and SQIVND (reference sequence). This chain's CDR3 is CASGEQETRAFF. The CDR3 nucleotides read TGTGCCAGTGGAGAACAGGAGACCCGAGCTTTCTTT.

The V gene is TRBV28, the J gene TRBJ1-5, with unresolved D. This CDR3 region has 14 residues. The germline gives CDR1 MDHEN, CDR2 SYDVKM. V lost 3 bases and J 2 bases, leaving 8 bases between the germline ends. In DNA, the CDR3 is TGTGCCAGCAGTTTTGATCAGGGCAATCAGCCCCAGCATTTT. Translated: CASSFDQGNQPQHF.

The V gene is TRBV19, the J gene TRBJ1-5, with D hard to call. The V and J ends lost 1 base and 11 bases respectively, with 12 bases between them. Germline V gene sequence: CDR1 LNHDA, CDR2 SQIVND (reference sequence). The CDR3 consists of 13 residues. This CDR3 is CASSIGPGLAQHF. Written as DNA, the CDR3 is TGTGCCAGTAGTATAGGTCCTGGGCTGGCCCAGCATTTT. Based on the CDR3 plus reference TRBV19 and TRBJ1-5, the full variable domain is DGGITQSPKYLFRKEGQNVTLSCEQNLNHDAMYWYRQDPGQGLRLIYYSQIVNDFQKGDIAEGYSVSREKKESFPLTVTSAQKNPTAFYLCASSIGPGLAQHFGDGTRLSIL.

V is TRBV6-2 or TRBV6-3 and J is TRBJ1-1; D is perhaps TRBD1 (5 bases). Germline CDR1 MNHEY, CDR2 SVGEGT. V lost 4 bases and J 3 bases, leaving 9 bases between the germline ends. The CDR3 contains 13 residues. The CDR3, as DNA: TGTGCCAGCAGTTCAGGGATGTACACTGAAGCTTTCTTT. Residues: CASSSGMYTEAFF.

CDR3 nucleotide sequence: TGTGCCAGCAGCCGGGGGGGTCAGGAGAATTCACCCCTCCACTTT. It encodes CASSRGGQENSPLHF. The V gene is TRBV5-5, the J gene TRBJ1-6, with a weak D call TRBD1 (5 bases). Germline assignment: CDR1 SGHKS and CDR2 YYEKEE (reference sequence). V was pared by 4 bases and J by 7 bases, with 15 bases between. The CDR3 totals 15 residues.